This T cell receptor (beta chain) was sequenced in a study of shared clonotypes between healthy human individuals. Naive CD8 cells lacked CD45RO and underwent positive selection for CCR7, leaving out terminally differentiated effector memory CD45RA+ cells. TCRdb's copy holds only in-frame clones and misses some; the assay was immunoSEQ multiplex PCR. The sample carries 750,000 to 1,000,000 clones, 80% to 95% recorded once. The CDR3 covers 13 residues. Trimming cost V 0 bases and J 3 bases, with 6 bases left between them. Looked up from germline, CDR1 is MNHEY and CDR2 is SMNVEV (reference sequence). In the case of this clone: Distinct nucleotide sequences in the sample also encode this CDR3.

The V and J genes are TRBV27 and TRBJ2-7; D unresolved. This TCR was recovered from a young man in good health. The sample comprised naive CD8+ T cells sorted from blood. The DNA for the CDR3 is TGTGCCAGCAGTTTATCCGGTCGCTACGAGCAGTACTTC. It yields the protein CASSLSGRYEQYF.